This passage covers 20 T cell receptor beta chains from one sample sequenced in a study of cytomegalovirus exposure and HLA in healthy donors. PCR primers comprised 60 Vbeta and 13 Jbeta primers. Here immunoSEQ multiplex PCR was the method, and the copy in TCRdb shows in-frame clones only, minus some. The table includes about 190,000 clones, about 69% detected once. What was sequenced was PBMCs. These receptors came from a man aged 30 to 39 in good health and CMV-seropositive.

The chain employs TRBV6-6 and TRBJ2-3; TRBD1 agrees at 7 bases. The J segment lost 8 bases and the V segment lost 5 bases, leaving 7 bases of the junction unmatched. The CDR3 length is 13 residues. Germline V lookup: CDR1 MNHNY, CDR2 SVGAGI (reference sequence). The CDR3 DNA follows: TGTGCCAGCAGTCCCCGGGACAGTGGTACGCAGTATTTT. Encoded protein: CASSPRDSGTQYF.

V and J are TRBV28 and TRBJ1-2, with unresolved D. Trimming removed 5 bases at V and 6 bases at J, with 7 bases between. This CDR3 spans 11 amino acids. Germline V gene lookup returns CDR1 MDHEN and CDR2 SYDVKM. CDR3 residues: CASSEGNGYTF. CDR3 DNA: TGTGCCAGCAGTGAGGGCAATGGCTACACCTTC.

The chain joins TRBV6-1 to TRBJ1-2, with TRBD1 identical over 7 bases. The CDR3 is made up of 13 amino acids. V shed 5 bases, J shed 8 bases, and the junction held 8 bases outside the gene matches. Germline V gene lookup returns CDR1 MNHNS and CDR2 SASEGT. CDR3 region: CASSPPGQAGYTF. DNA of the CDR3: TGTGCCAGCAGTCCACCCGGACAGGCCGGCTACACCTTC.

The chain links TRBV4-1 to TRBJ2-1; D might be TRBD2 (5 bases). Germline values: CDR1 MGHRA, CDR2 YSYEKL. V was pared by 0 bases and J by 4 bases, with 13 bases between. The CDR3 consists of 16 residues. For the CDR3, the DNA is TGCGCCAGCAGCCAAGATCCCCGGGATGCTTACAATGAGCAGTTCTTC. Amino acid sequence: CASSQDPRDAYNEQFF.

This clone was detected once. The chain combines TRBV14 with TRBJ2-4, with D possibly matching TRBD1 (6 bases). Trimming shortened V by 0 bases and J by 6 bases, and 15 bases separated the two germline ends. CDR1 and CDR2 from the germline V gene are SGHDN and FVKESK. CDR3 length: 16 residues. The CDR3 is CASSQDGNRVINIQYF. CDR3 DNA sequence: TGTGCCAGCAGCCAAGATGGGAACAGGGTGATAAACATTCAGTACTTC.

The V gene is TRBV2, the J gene TRBJ2-2, with 9 bases that match TRBD2. Germline trimming cut 6 bases from V and 0 bases from J; bases unmatched to any gene: 5. The CDR3 has 16 amino acids. Germline-derived CDR1 and CDR2 are SNHLY and FYNNEI. The CDR3 DNA follows: TGTGCCAGCAGGCGACTAGCGGTCCCGAACACCGGGGAGCTGTTTTTT. This translates into CASRRLAVPNTGELFF.

The rearrangement uses TRBV9 and TRBJ2-3; no firm D call. Trimming left V 1 base short and J 2 bases short, with 5 bases between. Per germline, CDR1 SGDLS and CDR2 YYNGEE. The CDR3 runs to 13 residues. The CDR3 DNA reads as TGTGCCAGCAGCGTACCCTACACAGATACGCAGTATTTT. Its protein product is CASSVPYTDTQYF.

For this clone: The same CDR3 is also encoded by other DNA sequences in this sample. V usage is TRBV6-6 and J usage is TRBJ2-7, with 7 bases lining up with TRBD2. The CDR3 runs 15 residues. V shed 5 bases and J 0 bases; nucleotides not matched to a gene: 7. From germline, CDR1 is MNHNY and CDR2 SVGAGI (reference sequence). The CDR3 loop reads CASSPLAGASYEQYF. The CDR3 DNA sequence: TGTGCCAGCAGTCCCCTGGCGGGAGCCTCCTACGAGCAGTACTTC.

This clone occurred a few times. The chain couples TRBV30 to TRBJ1-3, with D possibly matching TRBD1 (5 bases). Germline CDR1 reads GTSNPN; CDR2 reads SVGIG (reference sequence). The germline V and J ends were trimmed by 4 bases and 4 bases, with 14 bases remaining between them. This CDR3 comprises 14 residues. In nucleotides, the CDR3 is TGTGCCTGGACCCCGAGCGGGGGGGGAAACACCATATATTTT. This sequence encodes CAWTPSGGGNTIYF.

The rearrangement joins TRBV4-3 to TRBJ1-6, with 12 bases matching TRBD1. Germline V gene lookup returns CDR1 LGHNA and CDR2 YSLEER. The V and J ends lost 3 bases and 10 bases, in that order; junction bases with no gene match: 10. CDR3 length: 17 amino acids. DNA for the CDR3: TGCGCCAGCAGCCAGTTGCCGGGACAGGGGGCATACTCACCCCTCCACTTT. It translates to CASSQLPGQGAYSPLHF.

Of note for this clone: At one boundary the junction diverges from the germline segment, which might be a read error. The rearrangement links TRBV7-7 to TRBJ2-7, with TRBD2 matching 9 bases. Germline CDR1 is SSHAT and CDR2 is FNYEAQ (reference sequence). The CDR3 extends over 15 amino acids. CDR3 bases: TGTGCTAGCAGCCGCGGGGGGGCCTCAACCTACGAGCAGTACTTC. This codes for CASSRGGASTYEQYF.

The genes are TRBV13 and TRBJ2-5; 14 nucleotides agree with TRBD2. J was trimmed by 6 bases and V by 4 bases; bases with no gene match: 13. The CDR3 runs to 18 residues. The germline V gene encodes CDR1 PRHDT and CDR2 FYEKMQ (reference sequence). CDR3 residues: CASSSGTSGGHRGKTQYF. CDR3 bases: TGTGCCAGCAGCTCGGGGACTAGCGGGGGACATAGGGGGAAGACCCAGTACTTC.

This chain links TRBV5-1 with TRBJ2-1, with D possibly matching TRBD2 (7 bases). Germline CDR1 reads SGHRS; CDR2 reads YFSETQ. CDR3 length: 15 residues. V lost 3 bases to trimming and J lost 6 bases, with 16 bases between them. CDR3 sequence reads: CASSWLAEGGNEQFF. In nucleotides, the CDR3 is TGCGCCAGCAGCTGGCTAGCGGAGGGGGGCAATGAGCAGTTCTTC.

The V call is TRBV5-6, the J call TRBJ2-7, with D possibly being TRBD1 (6 bases). The V and J ends lost 6 bases and 5 bases respectively, with 15 bases between them. The CDR3 has 13 amino acids. The germline gives CDR1 SGHDT, CDR2 YYEEEE. CDR3 sequence (DNA): TGTGCCAGCACTGTACAGGGTGGTCACGAGCAGTACTTC. Translated: CASTVQGGHEQYF.

This chain connects TRBV10-3 to TRBJ1-5; 9 bases match TRBD1. CDR3 length: 13 residues. CDR1 is ENHRY, CDR2 SYGVKD, per germline. Losses at the gene ends were 8 bases for V and 5 bases for J; bases not matched to a gene: 4. The CDR3 DNA sequence: TGTGCCATCGGCGGGACAGGGCATCAGCCCCAGCATTTT. Translation gives CAIGGTGHQPQHF.

The V call is TRBV9, the J call TRBJ1-2, with D hard to call. Trimming took off 1 base at V and 1 base at J, with 8 bases between the two ends. The CDR3 is 14 residues long. From germline, CDR1 is SGDLS and CDR2 YYNGEE. Here the CDR3 DNA reads TGTGCCAGCAGCGTACAGACAAGTAACTATGGCTACACCTTC. This sequence encodes CASSVQTSNYGYTF.

The chain carries TRBV14 and TRBJ1-2; 8 nucleotides agree with TRBD1. Looked up from germline, CDR1 is SGHDN and CDR2 is FVKESK. This CDR3 is 15 amino acids long. V shed 0 bases and J 11 bases; nucleotides not matched to a gene: 11. The CDR3 is CASSQDYNSGQGYTF. CDR3 DNA sequence: TGTGCCAGCAGCCAAGATTATAATTCCGGACAGGGATACACCTTC.

This clone appeared a few times. This chain joins TRBV29-1 and TRBJ2-7; 7 bases map to TRBD1. The CDR3 runs 12 residues. After removal of 5 bases from V and 3 bases from J, the junction contained 4 bases not matched to a gene. Looked up from germline, CDR1 is SQVTM and CDR2 is ANQGSEA. This CDR3 is CSVRQGFYEQYF. The DNA of the CDR3 is TGCAGCGTTCGACAGGGTTTCTACGAGCAGTACTTC.

This chain uses TRBV7-2 with TRBJ2-5; 10 positions agree with TRBD2. The CDR3 totals 15 residues. CDR1 is SGHTA, CDR2 FQGNSA, per germline. With 4 bases clipped from V and 1 base from J, the junction kept 3 bases outside the gene matches. The CDR3 bases are TGTGCCAGCAGCTCTAGCGGGGGAGTCCAAGAGACCCAGTACTTC. It codes for CASSSSGGVQETQYF.

The chain recombines TRBV21-1 with TRBJ2-3; the DNA was not compared with TRBD2, the D call given in the table. TRBV21-1 is annotated as a pseudogene. The CDR3 is made up of 14 amino acids. Written as DNA, the CDR3 is TGTGCCAGCACCCCAGCGGGTGCGACAGATACGCAGTATTTT. Encoded protein: CASTPAGATDTQYF.